Presented here are 27 T cell receptor beta chains from one specimen sequenced in a study of control samples from healthy donors and cancer patients. Produced via immunoSEQ multiplex PCR; TCRdb's table is partial and in-frame only. The sample lists about 160,000 clones, over 85% occurring once. The specimen sequenced was blood. These receptors all come from a man in his thirties or forties in good health.

This rearrangement joins TRBV3-1 (or the pseudogene TRBV3-2) to TRBJ2-2; D gene uncertain. Germline V gene data show CDR1 as LGHDT and CDR2 as YNNKEL (reference sequence). V was cut by 4 bases and J by 5 bases, with 5 bases left in between. The CDR3 is 12 residues long. CDR3 in amino acids: CASSLGTGELFF. The CDR3 DNA sequence: TGTGCCAGCAGCCTGGGGACCGGGGAGCTGTTTTTT.

The V gene is TRBV7-9, the J gene TRBJ1-6; 7 nucleotides match TRBD1. CDR1 SEHNR and CDR2 FQNEAQ come from the germline V gene (reference sequence). V lost 6 bases, J lost 9 bases, and 8 bases stayed unmatched. The length of the CDR3 is 14 residues. CDR3 nucleotides: TGTGCCAGCAGTTGGACAGGAGAGGGTTCACCCCTCCACTTT. Translated: CASSWTGEGSPLHF.

CDR3 nucleotide sequence: TGTGCCAGCTCACCACTCAGCGGGTCTTCCGGCGAGCAGTACTTC. It codes for CASSPLSGSSGEQYF. V is TRBV18 and J is TRBJ2-7; tentatively, D is TRBD2 (6 bases). V shed 1 base and J shed 6 bases, with 16 bases lying between them. Per the germline V gene, CDR1 is KGHSH and CDR2 is LQKENI. The CDR3 consists of 15 residues. The full variable domain, with the rest looked up from reference TRBV18 and TRBJ2-7, is NAGVMQNPRHLVRRRGQEARLRCSPMKGHSHVYWYRQLPEEGLKFMVYLQKENIIDESGMPKERFSAEFPKEGPSILRIQQVVRGDSAAYFCASSPLSGSSGEQYFGPGTRLTVT.

V is TRBV13 and J is TRBJ2-7, with D unclear. The CDR3 is 15 amino acids. V lost 5 bases, J lost 3 bases, and 17 bases lay in between. Germline V gene lookup returns CDR1 PRHDT and CDR2 FYEKMQ (reference sequence). CDR3 in DNA: TGTGCCAGCAGCGGACGAGATACTTACGTCTACGAGCAGTACTTC. As protein: CASSGRDTYVYEQYF. Variable domain in full (rest from reference TRBV13 and TRBJ2-7): AAGVIQSPRHLIKEKRETATLKCYPIPRHDTVYWYQQGPGQDPQFLISFYEKMQSDKGSIPDRFSAQQFSDYHSELNMSSLELGDSALYFCASSGRDTYVYEQYFGPGTRLTVT.

This clone was observed once. This sequence joins TRBV28 and TRBJ2-5; the D is unclear. Per germline, CDR1 MDHEN and CDR2 SYDVKM. The V and J ends lost 5 bases and 4 bases respectively, with 8 bases between them. CDR3 size: 12 residues. This CDR3 is CASSPPLETQYF. CDR3 coding DNA: TGTGCCAGCAGTCCCCCTCTAGAGACCCAGTACTTC. The full variable domain, in which reference TRBV28 and TRBJ2-5 provide the parts outside the CDR3, is DVKVTQSSRYLVKRTGEKVFLECVQDMDHENMFWYRQDPGLGLRLIYFSYDVKMKEKGDIPEGYSVSREKKERFSLILESASTNQTSMYLCASSPPLETQYFGPGTRLLVL.

The gene calls are TRBV27 and TRBJ2-5; 11 nucleotides agree with TRBD1. V lost 5 bases, J lost 3 bases, and 5 bases stayed unmatched. Germline CDR1 MNHEY, CDR2 SMNVEV (reference sequence). The CDR3 has 15 amino acids. CDR3: CASSGAGQGEETQYF. Written as DNA, the CDR3 is TGTGCCAGCAGTGGCGCGGGACAGGGGGAAGAGACCCAGTACTTC.

The rearrangement joins TRBV11-2 to TRBJ2-1; TRBD1 or TRBD2 may be the D gene (5 bases each). This CDR3 spans 14 amino acids. Germline CDR1 reads SGHAT; CDR2 reads FQNNGV. The V end was cut by 5 bases, the J end by 8 bases, with 16 bases between. The CDR3 spells CASSPEGRPDEQFF. The CDR3 DNA follows: TGTGCCAGCAGCCCTGAGGGACGGCCGGATGAGCAGTTCTTC.

This sequence joins TRBV5-6 and TRBJ2-7; perhaps TRBD2 as D (6 bases). V dropped 4 bases and J dropped 0 bases, with 11 bases sitting between them. The CDR3 is 14 amino acids. Germline CDR1 SGHDT, CDR2 YYEEEE. The CDR3 here is CASSATGSSYEQYF. CDR3 in DNA: TGTGCCAGCAGCGCGACCGGGAGCTCCTACGAGCAGTACTTC.

The genes are TRBV4-2 and TRBJ2-1; possible D gene TRBD2, 6 bases. The germline gives CDR1 LGHNA, CDR2 YNFKEQ. Trimming stripped 4 bases from V and 5 bases from J, with 12 bases between. CDR3 length: 14 amino acids. The CDR3 here is CASSPPTRDNEQFF. The CDR3 nucleotides are TGTGCCAGCAGCCCACCGACTAGAGACAATGAGCAGTTCTTC.

The chain joins TRBV4-1 to TRBJ1-5; no clear D. Trimming pared 0 bases from V and 2 bases from J, leaving 8 bases between. This CDR3 comprises 15 residues. Germline V gene lookup returns CDR1 MGHRA and CDR2 YSYEKL. The CDR3 is CASSQESVGNQPQHF. CDR3 DNA sequence: TGCGCCAGCAGCCAAGAATCTGTCGGCAATCAGCCCCAGCATTTT.

V and J are TRBV3-1 (or the pseudogene TRBV3-2) and TRBJ1-1, with D maybe TRBD1 (5 bases). The CDR3 contains 15 residues. Germline V gene data show CDR1 as LGHDT and CDR2 as YNNKEL (reference sequence). With 0 bases removed from V and 3 bases from J, the gap between germline ends came to 11 bases. Here the CDR3 reads CASSQEARAHTEAFF. The CDR3 DNA reads TGTGCCAGCAGCCAAGAAGCCAGGGCGCACACTGAAGCTTTCTTT.

This chain uses TRBV5-1 with TRBJ1-2; D ambiguous. CDR3 length equals 13 residues. Germline assignment: CDR1 SGHRS and CDR2 YFSETQ. Trimming left V 4 bases short and J 7 bases short, with 14 bases between. The CDR3, as DNA: TGCGCCAGCAGCCCCCAAGGCCAGCCTGGCTACACCTTC. Translating gives CASSPQGQPGYTF.

The genes are TRBV20-1 and TRBJ1-1; perhaps TRBD1 as D (6 bases). Germline-derived CDR1 and CDR2 are DFQATT and SNEGSKA (reference sequence). Trimming took off 5 bases at V and 8 bases at J, with 9 bases between the two ends. The CDR3 sequence is 10 residues long. The CDR3 here is CSAGQGEAFF. In nucleotides, the CDR3 is TGCAGTGCTGGGCAGGGGGAAGCTTTCTTT.

J is TRBJ2-3 and V is TRBV7-8, with 7 bases aligning to TRBD2. Trimming at V came to 4 bases and at J to 2 bases, leaving 12 bases not matched to a gene. Germline CDR1 SGHVS, CDR2 FQNEAQ. The CDR3 length is 17 residues. The CDR3 loop is CASSSGLSSGFTDTQYF. In DNA form, the CDR3 reads TGTGCCAGCAGCTCTGGTCTGTCTAGCGGTTTCACAGATACGCAGTATTTT.

This chain's CDR3 is CAPCGDTSSYEQYF. The CDR3 DNA is TGTGCCCCCTGCGGGGACACATCCTCCTACGAGCAGTACTTC. The chain has TRBV2 and TRBJ2-7; D tentatively fits TRBD1 or TRBD2 (6 bases each). Germline-derived CDR1 and CDR2 are SNHLY and FYNNEI. The CDR3 runs 14 residues. Trimming removed 11 bases at V and 0 bases at J, with 17 bases between.

As concerns this clone: The junction departs from the called germline gene at one end, perhaps through a read error. The rearrangement uses TRBV6-6 and TRBJ1-2; 10 bases align to TRBD1. The CDR3 consists of 15 residues. In germline, CDR1 is MNHNY, CDR2 SVGAGI (reference sequence). The CDR3 is CASSYSGTGESVVDF. CDR3 nucleotide sequence: TGTGCCAGCAGTTACTCGGGGACAGGGGAATCAGTTGTAGACTTC.

The rearrangement uses TRBV18 and TRBJ1-5; D gene ambiguous. CDR1 is KGHSH, CDR2 LQKENI, per germline. This CDR3 is 14 amino acids long. Trimming took off 6 bases at V and 0 bases at J, with 9 bases between the two ends. The CDR3, as DNA: TGTGCCAGCTCCCCCGATTATAGCAATCAGCCCCAGCATTTT. Its translation: CASSPDYSNQPQHF. The entire variable domain, with the rest obtained from reference TRBV18 and TRBJ1-5, is as follows: NAGVMQNPRHLVRRRGQEARLRCSPMKGHSHVYWYRQLPEEGLKFMVYLQKENIIDESGMPKERFSAEFPKEGPSILRIQQVVRGDSAAYFCASSPDYSNQPQHFGDGTRLSIL.

The chain joins TRBV5-1 to TRBJ1-4; TRBD1 aligns across 9 bases. J lost 7 bases, V lost 3 bases, and 1 base had no gene match. CDR3 size: 13 residues. The V gene's germline CDR1 is SGHRS and CDR2 YFSETQ. CDR3 DNA: TGCGCCAGCAGCTGGACAGGGGCTGAAAAACTGTTTTTT. This gives the protein CASSWTGAEKLFF.

The chain combines TRBV11-2 with TRBJ1-5; tentatively, D is TRBD1 (5 bases). Germline lookup yields CDR1 SGHAT and CDR2 FQNNGV. V was trimmed by 0 bases and J by 4 bases, leaving 10 bases between them. CDR3 length: 15 residues. CDR3 in amino acids: CASSLDGTGNQPQHF. CDR3 nucleotide sequence: TGTGCCAGCAGCTTAGATGGGACGGGGAATCAGCCCCAGCATTTT.

The chain's CDR3 is CASSPGALAGNEQFF. For the CDR3, the DNA is TGTGCCAGCAGCCCCGGGGCACTAGCGGGCAATGAGCAGTTCTTC. The V and J genes are TRBV11-1 and TRBJ2-1; 9 bases agree with TRBD2. Germline trimming cut 5 bases from V and 6 bases from J; bases unmatched to any gene: 8. CDR1 and CDR2 from the germline V gene are SGHAT and FQDESV (reference sequence). The CDR3 is made up of 15 amino acids.

The rearrangement uses TRBV7-6 and TRBJ1-2, with a weak D call TRBD1 (5 bases). The CDR3 is 13 residues long. CDR1 and CDR2 (germline): SGHVS, FNYEAQ. V lost 5 bases and J lost 14, with 21 bases in between. CDR3 residues: CASSLRVEGPGTF. CDR3 in DNA: TGTGCCAGCAGCCTCCGGGTCGAGGGGCCGGGGACCTTC.

The chain recombines TRBV5-8 with TRBJ2-2; 9 bases agree with TRBD2. Germline trimming cut 4 bases from V and 1 base from J; bases unmatched to any gene: 5. The germline V gene encodes CDR1 SGHTS and CDR2 YDEGEE. The CDR3 runs 16 residues. The CDR3 bases are TGTGCCAGCAGCCTATATAGCGGGGGGAACACCGGGGAGCTGTTTTTT. Protein product: CASSLYSGGNTGELFF.

The chain recombines TRBV7-2 with TRBJ2-1; D may be TRBD2 (6 bases). Trimming stripped 1 base from V and 6 bases from J, with 16 bases between. The germline V gene encodes CDR1 SGHTA and CDR2 FQGNSA. The CDR3 has 16 amino acids. CDR3: CASSLGATRGPNEQFF. CDR3 bases: TGTGCCAGCAGCTTAGGAGCGACGCGGGGTCCCAATGAGCAGTTCTTC.

This chain joins TRBV4-3 and TRBJ2-1; no clear D. The V gene lost 2 bases and the J gene lost 1 base, with 9 bases spanning the gap. The CDR3 spans 15 residues. In germline, CDR1 is LGHNA, CDR2 YSLEER. The CDR3 nucleotides are TGCGCCAGCAGCCAAAACAGTTATTCCTACAATGAGCAGTTCTTC. Its protein is CASSQNSYSYNEQFF.

CDR3 protein: CASSHRETQYF. DNA for the CDR3: TGTGCCAGCAGCCACAGAGAGACCCAGTACTTC. This chain connects TRBV12-3 or TRBV12-4 to TRBJ2-5; D gene uncertain. The CDR3 loop spans 11 amino acids. V shed 6 bases and J shed 4 bases, with 6 bases lying between them.

J is TRBJ2-2 and V is TRBV5-4; tentatively, D is TRBD1 (5 bases). The germline V gene encodes CDR1 SGHNT and CDR2 YYREEE (reference sequence). Trimming cost V 0 bases and J 2 bases, with 8 bases left between them. The CDR3 runs 15 residues. In DNA, the CDR3 is TGTGCCAGCAGCTTGGGAAGGGGTAACACCGGGGAGCTGTTTTTT. Translation: CASSLGRGNTGELFF. The full variable domain, with the rest looked up from reference TRBV5-4 and TRBJ2-2, is ETGVTQSPTHLIKTRGQQVTLRCSSQSGHNTVSWYQQALGQGPQFIFQYYREEENGRGNFPPRFSGLQFPNYSSELNVNALELDDSALYLCASSLGRGNTGELFFGEGSRLTVL.

The genes are TRBV5-6 and TRBJ1-2; D is uncertain. Germline V lookup: CDR1 SGHDT, CDR2 YYEEEE. The CDR3 is 11 residues long. V lost 0 bases to trimming and J lost 8 bases, with 5 bases between them. In nucleotides, the CDR3 is TGTGCCAGCAGCTTGGGAGGCGGCTACACCTTC. This gives the protein CASSLGGGYTF.